The 23 T cell receptor beta chains reported below all come from one sample, sequenced in a study of metastatic and nonmetastatic thyroid tumors. TCRdb re-called the PCR reads via MiXCR. The data show 21,000 or so clones, roughly 18% seen once. Patients had received no treatment of any kind before thyroid surgery. Sample: blood. These receptors were obtained from a male donor with papillary thyroid cancer or a benign thyroid nodule (not recorded which). Some clones in this sample may be carry-over from other donors' samples.

This clone turned up a few times. At one end, the junction sequence differs from germline, possibly due to a read error. The rearrangement uses TRBV5-6 and TRBJ2-2; 10 bases line up with TRBD2. Germline loops: CDR1 SGHDT, CDR2 YYEEEE. This CDR3 contains 16 residues. The CDR3 spells CASRDIAGGPNGELLF. The CDR3 DNA reads as TGTGCCAGCAGAGACATAGCGGGAGGCCCCAACGGGGAGCTGCTTTTT.

This clone was found many times. This rearrangement joins TRBV28 to TRBJ1-5, with 9 positions matching TRBD1. The CDR3 consists of 15 residues. V gave up 5 bases and J gave up 7 bases; unmatched junction bases: 9. CDR1 and CDR2 (germline): MDHEN, SYDVKM. CDR3 residues: CASSPGDRALQPQHF. As DNA, the CDR3 is TGTGCCAGCAGTCCGGGGGACAGGGCTCTACAGCCCCAGCATTTT.

This clone came up many times. The chain carries TRBV6-2 or TRBV6-3 and TRBJ2-4; D is uncertain. The germline V gene encodes CDR1 MNHEY and CDR2 SVGEGT. The CDR3 runs to 10 residues. Trimming removed 8 bases from V and 5 bases from J, with 4 bases in between. The CDR3 reads CASGQNIQYF. The CDR3 nucleotides read TGTGCCAGCGGGCAAAACATTCAGTACTTC.

This clone is medium-sized. This chain uses TRBV6-1 with TRBJ2-7, with a tentative D call TRBD2 (5 bases). This CDR3 is built from 15 residues. V lost 5 bases and J lost 2, with 16 bases in between. Germline V gene lookup returns CDR1 MNHNS and CDR2 SASEGT. The CDR3: CASSLEAGEAYEQYF. CDR3 sequence (DNA): TGTGCCAGCAGTTTGGAGGCCGGGGAAGCCTACGAGCAGTACTTC.

This chain connects TRBV13 to TRBJ2-7, with TRBD1 matching over 9 bases. CDR1 is PRHDT, CDR2 FYEKMQ, per germline (reference sequence). Trimming at V came to 1 base and at J to 5 bases, leaving 6 bases not matched to a gene. The CDR3 sequence is 15 residues long. The CDR3 loop is CASSLVGQGVHEQYF. CDR3 nucleotides: TGTGCCAGCAGCTTAGTGGGACAGGGAGTCCACGAGCAGTACTTC.

Worth noting for this clone: One end of the junction is discordant with germline, which a read error may explain. The rearrangement links TRBV14 to TRBJ2-1; perhaps TRBD1 as D (6 bases). The germline V gene encodes CDR1 SGHDN and CDR2 FVKESK. The CDR3 is 15 residues long. For the CDR3, the DNA is TGTGCCAGCAGCTACTCAGGGGATAGGCTGGATGATCAGTTCTTC. Its protein is CASSYSGDRLDDQFF.

This clone is labeled medium-sized. The gene calls are TRBV6-5 and TRBJ2-7; D is possibly TRBD2 (7 bases). Germline CDR1 and CDR2: MNHEY and SVGAGI. V was cut by 2 bases and J by 0 bases, with 14 bases left in between. The CDR3 contains 16 residues. This chain's CDR3 is CASSYGGGRSSYEQYF. The CDR3 bases are TGTGCCAGCAGTTACGGGGGCGGGAGAAGCTCCTACGAGCAGTACTTC.

This clone was seen at least ten times. The chain has TRBV20-1 and TRBJ2-7, with 7 bases identical to TRBD1. The V gene end was trimmed by 5 bases and the J gene end by 1 base; junction bases not matched to a gene: 2. Germline V gene data show CDR1 as DFQATT and CDR2 as SNEGSKA (reference sequence). The CDR3 has 12 amino acids. The CDR3 here is CSAHRGSYEQYF. CDR3 DNA sequence: TGCAGTGCTCACAGGGGATCCTACGAGCAGTACTTC.

The sample holds many counts of this clone. The V gene is TRBV20-1, the J gene TRBJ1-6, with a tentative D call TRBD1 (6 bases). Germline values: CDR1 DFQATT, CDR2 SNEGSKA (reference sequence). V gave up 3 bases and J gave up 7 bases, with 13 bases separating them. The CDR3 is made up of 14 amino acids. The CDR3 region is CSASLGQQNSPLHF. DNA for the CDR3: TGCAGTGCTAGCCTCGGACAGCAGAATTCACCCCTCCACTTT.

The chain uses TRBV7-6 and TRBJ2-7; D call uncertain. V lost 1 base and J lost 3, with 13 bases in between. In germline, CDR1 is SGHVS, CDR2 FNYEAQ. The CDR3 loop spans 15 amino acids. CDR3 nucleotides: TGTGCCAGCAGCTTAGTTTCGGGTCAGGACTACGAGCAGTACTTC. The encoded protein is CASSLVSGQDYEQYF.

In its sample, this clone was seen many times. The genes are TRBV20-1 and TRBJ2-7; D unclear. Trimming shortened V by 6 bases and J by 5 bases, and 11 bases separated the two germline ends. The germline CDR1 and CDR2 sequences are DFQATT and SNEGSKA (reference sequence). This CDR3 region has 11 residues. CDR3 DNA: TGCAGTGCCTACAGCCCCGACGAGCAGTACTTC. The encoded protein is CSAYSPDEQYF.

This clone showed up many times. The chain employs TRBV5-1 and TRBJ2-3; perhaps TRBD1 as D (8 bases). This CDR3 has 16 amino acids. Trimming took 3 bases from V and 5 from J, leaving 19 bases between them. CDR1 and CDR2 from the germline V gene are SGHRS and YFSETQ. CDR3 sequence reads: CASSYSDRGGKDTQYF. The DNA of the CDR3 is TGCGCCAGCAGCTACAGTGACAGGGGAGGGAAAGATACGCAGTATTTT.

At least ten counts were recorded for this clone. The J gene is TRBJ2-1, the V gene TRBV11-2; D not certain. CDR1 SGHAT and CDR2 FQNNGV come from the germline V gene. Deletions cut 1 base from V and 7 bases from J, with 17 bases between. This CDR3 contains 16 residues. CDR3 loop: CASSLVRGSKGNEQFF. The DNA for the CDR3 is TGTGCCAGCAGCTTAGTCCGCGGATCAAAGGGTAATGAGCAGTTCTTC.

This sequence joins TRBV20-1 and TRBJ2-7, with D perhaps assigned TRBD1 or TRBD2 (5 bases each). V gave up 1 base and J gave up 3 bases, with 13 bases separating them. The germline V gene has CDR1 DFQATT and CDR2 SNEGSKA (reference sequence). The CDR3 runs to 14 residues. Here the CDR3 DNA reads TGCAGTGCTAGAGCCCCAGGGACGGACTACGAGCAGTACTTC. This encodes CSARAPGTDYEQYF.

In this sample, this clone turned up many times. The V and J genes are TRBV29-1 and TRBJ1-2; TRBD1 matches 9 bases. Looked up from germline, CDR1 is SQVTM and CDR2 is ANQGSEA. The CDR3 has 12 residues. V lost 6 bases, J lost 5 bases, and 4 bases stayed unmatched. The CDR3 nucleotides read TGCAGCGTCGGACAGGGGAAGTATGGCTACACCTTC. Protein sequence: CSVGQGKYGYTF.

This clone has ten or more counts. The junction departs from the called germline gene at one end, perhaps through a read error. This specimen includes other DNA sequences encoding the same CDR3. The V gene is TRBV7-7, the J gene TRBJ2-1; D perhaps matches TRBD2 (7 bases). This CDR3 has 17 amino acids. Germline loops: CDR1 SSHAT, CDR2 FNYEAQ (reference sequence). DNA for the CDR3: TGTGCTAGCAGCTTAGACCCCCCGGGGGGCCAGGACAATGAGCAGTTCTTC. Encoded protein: CASSLDPPGGQDNEQFF.

This clone came up many times. This chain connects TRBV20-1 to TRBJ1-1; D might be TRBD1 (6 bases). V gave up 6 bases and J gave up 2 bases, with 13 bases separating them. The CDR3 extends over 13 amino acids. Per germline, CDR1 DFQATT and CDR2 SNEGSKA (reference sequence). CDR3 DNA: TGCAGTGCCGGGGGGGGGACAAACACTGAAGCTTTCTTT. Translated: CSAGGGTNTEAFF.

V gene TRBV30 combines with J gene TRBJ1-6; no clear D gene. This CDR3 is built from 10 residues. Germline assignment: CDR1 GTSNPN and CDR2 SVGIG (reference sequence). CDR3: CGVGSSPLHF. CDR3 coding DNA: TGTGGGGTGGGGAGTTCACCCCTCCACTTT.

This rearrangement joins TRBV7-2 to TRBJ2-1, with 8 bases lining up with TRBD1. The CDR3 is made up of 14 amino acids. V lost 5 bases and J lost 6; bases outside the gene matches: 6. Germline V CDR1 and CDR2: SGHTA, FQGNSA. CDR3 residues: CASSQGTGGNEQFF. The CDR3 DNA sequence: TGTGCCAGCAGCCAAGGGACAGGAGGCAATGAGCAGTTCTTC. Filled out from reference TRBV7-2 and TRBJ2-1, the complete variable domain reads GAGVSQSPSNKVTEKGKDVELRCDPISGHTALYWYRQSLGQGLEFLIYFQGNSAPDKSGLPSDRFSAERTGGSVSTLTIQRTQQEDSAVYLCASSQGTGGNEQFFGPGTRLTVL.

This rearrangement joins TRBV24-1 to TRBJ2-1, with a tentative D call TRBD1 (5 bases). CDR1 and CDR2 (germline): KGHDR, SFDVKD. The CDR3 is 17 residues long. V was trimmed by 3 bases and J by 6 bases, leaving 20 bases between them. The CDR3 is CATSDTRTNQGGNEQFF. In DNA form, the CDR3 reads TGTGCCACCAGTGATACCCGGACAAATCAGGGTGGCAATGAGCAGTTCTTC.

This clone was detected ten times or more. This sequence may be a read error, since a much larger clone differs from it by one base. The sample holds other DNA sequences that translate to the same CDR3. The chain couples TRBV30 to TRBJ2-5; D unresolved. The CDR3 totals 12 residues. Germline-derived CDR1 and CDR2 are GTSNPN and SVGIG (reference sequence). CDR3 DNA: TGTGCCTGGAGTGCCAATCAAGAAACCCAGTACTTC. Its protein product is CAWSANQETQYF.

This sequence joins TRBV5-1 and TRBJ2-7; 8 positions match TRBD2. Unmatched junction bases numbered 8, after V lost 0 bases and J lost 3 bases. The CDR3 sequence is 16 residues long. CDR1 SGHRS and CDR2 YFSETQ come from the germline V gene. The CDR3 DNA is TGCGCCAGCAGCTTGGGGCCGGGACTAGGCGTCTACGAGCAGTACTTC. Its translation: CASSLGPGLGVYEQYF.

This clone was recorded a few times. The V gene is TRBV6-1, the J gene TRBJ2-7; TRBD1 is a possible D gene (6 bases). Trimming shortened V by 10 bases and J by 2 bases, and 9 bases separated the two germline ends. This CDR3 region has 11 residues. CDR1 MNHNS and CDR2 SASEGT come from the germline V gene. The CDR3 DNA reads as TGTGCCACTAGGGACACCTACGAGCAGTACTTC. Translation: CATRDTYEQYF.